These T cell receptor beta chains were read from a single sample in a study of read filtering for tumor transcriptome and immune sequencing. TCRdb reanalysed the reads using MiXCR and keeps one entry per CDR3 protein. Of more than 100,000 distinct CDR3 sequences in the sample, less than 15% were seen once. The sample consisted of a population of CD138-negative cells sorted from bone marrow. The receptors originated from a donor at least 40 years old with multiple myeloma. Both conserved end residues are part of each CDR3. Each record gives: J gene, V gene, clone size, CDR3 protein. Clone size is given for some rows only: seen once, a few or many times, or a class if the clone is expanded.

J gene: TRBJ2-1
V gene: TRBV6-2/TRBV6-3
clone size: many
CDR3 protein: CASSSFTSGRANEQFF

J gene: TRBJ2-3
V gene: TRBV29-1
clone size: .
CDR3 protein: CSVPTGGADTQYF

J gene: TRBJ1-5
V gene: TRBV6-5
clone size: many
CDR3 protein: CASRPHRQGRNQPQHF

J gene: TRBJ2-2
V gene: TRBV5-1
clone size: .
CDR3 protein: CASSLAETSGTNTGELFF

J gene: TRBJ1-5
V gene: TRBV9
clone size: .
CDR3 protein: CASSVGGFGQPQHF

J gene: TRBJ1-5
V gene: TRBV6-2/TRBV6-3
clone size: many
CDR3 protein: CASTSQTGFSNQPQHF

J gene: TRBJ1-1
V gene: TRBV20-1
clone size: .
CDR3 protein: CSASTGVNTEAFF

J gene: TRBJ2-7
V gene: TRBV7-9
clone size: .
CDR3 protein: CASSFGDHYYEQYF

J gene: TRBJ1-6
V gene: TRBV9
clone size: many
CDR3 protein: CASSVLSEDNSPLHF

J gene: TRBJ2-2
V gene: TRBV23-1
clone size: few
CDR3 protein: CASSQSGTGELFF

J gene: TRBJ1-4
V gene: TRBV20-1
clone size: few
CDR3 protein: CSARAGFSEQGSSVELTF

J gene: TRBJ2-1
V gene: TRBV19
clone size: few
CDR3 protein: CASRKGLAGGSYSEQFF

J gene: TRBJ2-3
V gene: TRBV27
clone size: many
CDR3 protein: CASSPGQVATDTQYF

J gene: TRBJ2-7
V gene: TRBV27
clone size: many
CDR3 protein: CASSPPNLEQYF

J gene: TRBJ1-1
V gene: TRBV9
clone size: few
CDR3 protein: CAGSVDFWNTEAFF

J gene: TRBJ2-1
V gene: TRBV7-6
clone size: many
CDR3 protein: CASSPNPGTGYNEQFF

J gene: TRBJ2-1
V gene: TRBV29-1
clone size: many
CDR3 protein: CSVCMLAGHNEQFF

J gene: TRBJ2-7
V gene: TRBV6-5
clone size: .
CDR3 protein: CASSYGSQGGYEQYF

J gene: TRBJ1-1
V gene: TRBV14
clone size: many
CDR3 protein: CASSRGQGYGLVGTEAFF

J gene: TRBJ2-2
V gene: TRBV5-4
clone size: few
CDR3 protein: CASSLEEVTGELFF

J gene: TRBJ2-3
V gene: TRBV5-1
clone size: many
CDR3 protein: CASSLGGTATDTQYF

J gene: TRBJ1-5
V gene: TRBV6-7
clone size: many
CDR3 protein: CASSPQDSNQPQHF

J gene: TRBJ1-5
V gene: TRBV12-3/TRBV12-4
clone size: many
CDR3 protein: CASSLASGLNQPQHF

J gene: TRBJ2-2
V gene: TRBV6-2/TRBV6-3
clone size: few
CDR3 protein: CASSSDSYTGGLFF

J gene: TRBJ2-5
V gene: TRBV12-3/TRBV12-4
clone size: many
CDR3 protein: CASSIPGLAGAETQYF

J gene: TRBJ1-1
V gene: TRBV5-1
clone size: few
CDR3 protein: CASSLNPGERPEAFF

J gene: TRBJ2-7
V gene: TRBV7-9
clone size: .
CDR3 protein: CASSLAGGVYEQYF

J gene: TRBJ2-1
V gene: TRBV2
clone size: many
CDR3 protein: CASSVEQVNYNEQFF

J gene: TRBJ2-1
V gene: TRBV12-3/TRBV12-4
clone size: many
CDR3 protein: CASSLSVSYNEQFF

J gene: TRBJ1-1
V gene: TRBV2
clone size: many
CDR3 protein: CARALGANTEAFF

J gene: TRBJ2-1
V gene: TRBV3-1
clone size: .
CDR3 protein: CASSQEMARHEQFF

J gene: TRBJ2-3
V gene: TRBV21-1
clone size: many
CDR3 protein: CASSKVSPGLAGVGGDTQYF

J gene: TRBJ2-5
V gene: TRBV5-1
clone size: few
CDR3 protein: CASSSSGTLEETQYF